Shown below are 27 T cell receptor beta chains from a single sample sequenced in a study of blood T cell repertoires in COVID-19. The assay was immunoSEQ multiplex PCR, and TCRdb's table has in-frame clones only and misses some. Among 450,000 to 500,000 clones listed, approximately 85% were seen once. The material sequenced was peripheral blood. All receptors derive from a human donor in a cohort sampled during active COVID-19.

The chain combines TRBV2 with TRBJ1-5; perhaps TRBD1 as D (5 bases). Trimming left V 1 base short and J 3 bases short, with 7 bases between. The CDR3 loop spans 14 amino acids. Germline values: CDR1 SNHLY, CDR2 FYNNEI. CDR3 DNA sequence: TGTGCCAGCAGTGAAGAACAGGTCAATCAGCCCCAGCATTTT. Translating it yields CASSEEQVNQPQHF.

V and J are TRBV15 and TRBJ2-3, with 10 nucleotides matching TRBD2. This CDR3 region has 16 residues. The V gene end was trimmed by 2 bases and the J gene end by 5 bases; junction bases not matched to a gene: 7. CDR1 is LNHNV and CDR2 is YYDKDF in the germline V gene (reference sequence). The CDR3 bases are TGTGCCACCAGCAGAAGGCTAGCGGGAGAAGGAGATACGCAGTATTTT. It specifies CATSRRLAGEGDTQYF.

This clone was seen a few times. The rearrangement uses TRBV28 and TRBJ1-1; D perhaps matches TRBD1 (6 bases). The CDR3 covers 16 residues. Trimming left V 1 base short and J 1 base short, with 13 bases between. Germline lookup yields CDR1 MDHEN and CDR2 SYDVKM. For the CDR3, the DNA is TGTGCCAGCAGTTTATTCCAGGGGCAGGCGAACACTGAAGCTTTCTTT. Translated, it gives CASSLFQGQANTEAFF.

The chain carries TRBV10-3 and TRBJ1-2; D is undetermined. CDR1 and CDR2 from the germline V gene are ENHRY and SYGVKD. V gave up 0 bases and J gave up 10 bases, with 15 bases separating them. The CDR3 sequence is 14 residues long. The CDR3 DNA follows: TGTGCCATCAGTGAGTCGACCGGAGGCAGACCCTACACCTTC. Amino acids: CAISESTGGRPYTF.

The genes are TRBV7-3 and TRBJ2-5, with D possibly matching TRBD1 (6 bases). Germline V gene sequence: CDR1 SGHTA, CDR2 FQGTGA. Trimming took off 2 bases at V and 5 bases at J, with 15 bases between the two ends. The CDR3 is 15 residues long. The CDR3 spells CASSLGQREGETQYF. In DNA form, the CDR3 reads TGTGCCAGCAGCTTAGGACAGCGTGAGGGGGAGACCCAGTACTTC.

This chain links TRBV28 with TRBJ1-2; 7 bases are a match to TRBD1. Losses at the gene ends were 5 bases for V and 2 bases for J; bases not matched to a gene: 8. The CDR3 contains 15 residues. Germline CDR1 is MDHEN and CDR2 is SYDVKM. CDR3 in amino acids: CASSPVGQTNYGYTF. For the CDR3, the DNA is TGTGCCAGCAGTCCAGTGGGACAGACGAACTATGGCTACACCTTC.

This clone was seen more than once but under ten times. This sequence joins TRBV18 and TRBJ2-1, with 9 bases lining up with TRBD2. Losses at the gene ends were 3 bases for V and 1 base for J; bases not matched to a gene: 7. Germline-derived CDR1 and CDR2 are KGHSH and LQKENI. The CDR3 extends over 17 amino acids. The CDR3 DNA follows: TGTGCCAGCTCACCTCCGGTAGCGGGAGCTTCCTACAATGAGCAGTTCTTC. Residues: CASSPPVAGASYNEQFF.

The V call is TRBV6-5, the J call TRBJ2-2, with TRBD1 matching 7 bases. Germline CDR1 MNHEY, CDR2 SVGAGI. Germline trimming cut 6 bases from V and 1 base from J; bases unmatched to any gene: 5. The CDR3 loop spans 15 amino acids. The chain's CDR3 is CASRRGTENTGELFF. CDR3 nucleotides: TGTGCCAGCAGACGTGGGACAGAGAACACCGGGGAGCTGTTTTTT.

Only one count was recorded for this clone. The chain has TRBV5-6 and TRBJ2-3, with D possibly matching TRBD1 (6 bases). The germline V gene encodes CDR1 SGHDT and CDR2 YYEEEE. The CDR3 has 15 amino acids. The germline V and J ends were trimmed by 5 bases and 5 bases, with 18 bases remaining between them. The CDR3 DNA reads as TGTGCCAGCAGAAAACAGGGCGGGCAGGGAGATACGCAGTATTTT. Translated: CASRKQGGQGDTQYF.

This clone was seen just once. The sample holds other DNA sequences that translate to the same CDR3. The CDR3 sequence: CASQGPNQPQHF. The CDR3 DNA reads TGTGCCAGCCAGGGGCCCAATCAGCCCCAGCATTTT. The chain is built from TRBV28 and TRBJ1-5; a possible D gene is TRBD1 (6 bases). Germline values: CDR1 MDHEN, CDR2 SYDVKM. CDR3 length: 12 residues. V dropped 8 bases and J dropped 3 bases, with 8 bases sitting between them.

This clone has only one observation. The rearrangement joins TRBV19 to TRBJ1-6; D remains ambiguous. Germline loops: CDR1 LNHDA, CDR2 SQIVND (reference sequence). Between the trimmed V and J ends, which lost 7 bases and 9 bases, there was a span of 16 bases. This CDR3 comprises 14 residues. CDR3 protein: CASKRIGPSSPLHF. DNA for the CDR3: TGTGCCAGTAAAAGGATCGGTCCTAGTTCACCCCTCCACTTT.

The chain has TRBV21-1 and TRBJ2-5; the table calls TRBD1, which could not be checked here. TRBV21-1 is recorded as a pseudogene. CDR3 size: 16 residues. In DNA form, the CDR3 reads TGTGCCAGCAGCAGATACCGGACAGTAGACCAAGAGACCCAGTACTTC. Translating gives CASSRYRTVDQETQYF.

In this sample, this clone turned up a few times. The chain carries TRBV29-1 and TRBJ2-7; tentative D call: TRBD1 (6 bases). The V end was cut by 4 bases, the J end by 5 bases, with 18 bases between. Germline loops: CDR1 SQVTM, CDR2 ANQGSEA. The length of the CDR3 is 14 residues. This chain's CDR3 is CSVVKGQRGNEQYF. CDR3 sequence (DNA): TGCAGCGTTGTAAAGGGACAAAGGGGTAACGAGCAGTACTTC.

The gene calls are TRBV4-3 and TRBJ2-2; TRBD2 agrees at 13 bases. CDR3 length: 17 amino acids. CDR1 is LGHNA, CDR2 YSLEER, per germline. Trimming removed 4 bases from V and 14 bases from J; junction bases left unmatched: 16. This chain's CDR3 is CASSPRRTSGSLGGLFF. The CDR3 nucleotides are TGCGCCAGCAGCCCCCGGCGGACTAGCGGGAGTTTAGGGGGACTGTTTTTT.

The V and J genes are TRBV3-1 (or the pseudogene TRBV3-2) and TRBJ2-7, with TRBD1 matching 7 bases. Germline CDR1 and CDR2: LGHDT and YNNKEL (reference sequence). The CDR3 has 15 amino acids. V dropped 1 base and J dropped 4; count of bases not matched to a gene: 7. DNA of the CDR3: TGTGCCAGCAGCCAAGGTGTAGGGGGCCCTTACGAGCAGTACTTC. Its translation: CASSQGVGGPYEQYF.

The chain has TRBV28 and TRBJ1-2, with 8 nucleotides matching TRBD1. Germline V CDR1 and CDR2: MDHEN, SYDVKM. The V gene end was trimmed by 6 bases and the J gene end by 4 bases; junction bases not matched to a gene: 10. The CDR3 has 15 residues. The CDR3 sequence: CASSYSGGRIYGYTF. In DNA form, the CDR3 reads TGTGCCAGCAGCTACTCAGGGGGCAGGATCTATGGCTACACCTTC.

The chain joins TRBV30 to TRBJ1-2, with 8 nucleotides matching TRBD1. The junction had 8 bases not matched to a gene; V was cut back by 4 bases and J by 7 bases. The CDR3 has 13 residues. Per the germline V gene, CDR1 is GTSNPN and CDR2 is SVGIG (reference sequence). The CDR3: CAWTMTGASGYTF. The CDR3 DNA is TGTGCCTGGACTATGACAGGGGCGAGTGGCTACACCTTC.

The chain joins TRBV3-1 (or the pseudogene TRBV3-2) to TRBJ1-6; the D is unclear. V lost 5 bases and J 1 base, leaving 12 bases between the germline ends. The germline V gene encodes CDR1 LGHDT and CDR2 YNNKEL (reference sequence). The CDR3 spans 16 residues. CDR3 in amino acids: CASSFDTGSYNSPLHF. The CDR3 nucleotides are TGTGCCAGCAGCTTCGACACTGGATCCTATAATTCACCCCTCCACTTT.

This clone appeared a few times. V gene TRBV7-8 combines with J gene TRBJ1-2; 8 bases map to TRBD1. Germline V gene sequence: CDR1 SGHVS, CDR2 FQNEAQ. The CDR3 consists of 14 residues. V was clipped by 0 bases and J by 8 bases; unmatched bases: 5. The CDR3 region is CASSLATGEGGYTF. The CDR3 DNA sequence: TGTGCCAGCAGCTTAGCGACAGGGGAAGGGGGCTACACCTTC.

V is TRBV7-9 and J is TRBJ2-5, with a tentative D call TRBD1 (5 bases). This CDR3 comprises 14 residues. With 2 bases removed from V and 3 bases from J, the gap between germline ends came to 10 bases. The germline V gene encodes CDR1 SEHNR and CDR2 FQNEAQ (reference sequence). The CDR3 nucleotides are TGTGCCAGCAGCTTAACGCAGGGAAAAGAGACCCAGTACTTC. Residues: CASSLTQGKETQYF.

The chain carries TRBV15 and TRBJ1-3; a weak D match, TRBD1 (5 bases). Germline CDR1 and CDR2: LNHNV and YYDKDF (reference sequence). V was trimmed by 2 bases and J by 4 bases, leaving 9 bases between them. The CDR3 is 14 amino acids. The CDR3: CATSRFQGGNTIYF. The DNA for the CDR3 is TGTGCCACCAGCAGATTTCAGGGAGGAAACACCATATATTTT.

The V and J genes are TRBV24-1 and TRBJ2-1; the D gene is possibly TRBD1 (6 bases). Looked up from germline, CDR1 is KGHDR and CDR2 is SFDVKD. The CDR3 covers 18 residues. Trimming pared 5 bases from V and 6 bases from J, leaving 25 bases between. The CDR3 bases are TGTGCCACCAGTGCATCAGGGGTTGGGTCTGGGACGTTCAATGAGCAGTTCTTC. It encodes CATSASGVGSGTFNEQFF.

This clone was picked up one time. The V gene is TRBV28, the J gene TRBJ1-1; D perhaps matches TRBD1 (5 bases). The CDR3 contains 15 residues. The V gene lost 5 bases and the J gene lost 1 base, with 14 bases spanning the gap. CDR1 MDHEN and CDR2 SYDVKM come from the germline V gene. The CDR3 protein is CASSEQGRGNTEAFF. DNA of the CDR3: TGTGCCAGCAGTGAGCAGGGTAGGGGGAACACTGAAGCTTTCTTT.

The chain recombines TRBV30 with TRBJ1-2, with 7 bases identical to TRBD1. CDR3 length: 14 amino acids. Unmatched junction bases numbered 3, after V lost 2 bases and J lost 0 bases. Germline CDR1 reads GTSNPN; CDR2 reads SVGIG (reference sequence). The CDR3 here is CAWSPGQANYGYTF. The CDR3 DNA reads TGTGCCTGGAGTCCCGGACAGGCTAACTATGGCTACACCTTC.

This sequence joins TRBV7-2 and TRBJ2-5, with 8 bases lining up with TRBD2. The CDR3 contains 15 residues. After removal of 1 base from V and 2 bases from J, the junction contained 3 bases not matched to a gene. Germline CDR1 is SGHTA and CDR2 is FQGNSA. CDR3 coding DNA: TGTGCCAGCAGCTTAGGGACTAGCCTTCAAGAGACCCAGTACTTC. Amino acid sequence: CASSLGTSLQETQYF.

In its sample, this clone was seen a few times. The chain carries TRBV2 and TRBJ2-7, with 7 bases aligning to TRBD2. J gave up 0 bases and V 8 bases, and 10 bases lay outside the gene matches. Germline V gene lookup returns CDR1 SNHLY and CDR2 FYNNEI. CDR3 length: 15 residues. CDR3 DNA: TGTGCCAGCTCGGGACTAACGTGGAGCTCCTACGAGCAGTACTTC. Amino acid sequence: CASSGLTWSSYEQYF.

The CDR3 reads CASSVGGRGPYNEQFF. In DNA form, the CDR3 reads TGTGCCAGCAGCGTAGGAGGCAGGGGACCTTACAATGAGCAGTTCTTC. The chain employs TRBV9 and TRBJ2-1, with D possibly matching TRBD1 (6 bases). Germline V gene data show CDR1 as SGDLS and CDR2 as YYNGEE. Trimming stripped 0 bases from V and 4 bases from J, with 14 bases between. The CDR3 is 16 amino acids.